This record looks at one T cell receptor beta chain sequence and its context. The antigen is not known. Germline V gives CDR1 MNHNS, CDR2 SASEGT. With V trimmed by 5 bases and J by 8 bases, 14 bases remained unmatched. The CDR3 totals 16 residues. Healthy donors served as age- and sex-matched controls. This entry belongs to a study of CD8 T cells in Susac syndrome. Study-wide findings and caveats: It was acknowledged in the study that its TCR sequencing and HLA analysis involved a relatively small number of individuals.

With random hexamers, roughly 0.5 to 1 ug RNA was reverse transcribed. TCR beta CDR3 was amplified by immunoSEQ multiplex PCR. This amplification extended across 54 Vbeta and 13 Jbeta segments. TCRdb reprocessed the immunoSEQ multiplex PCR reads via MiXCR and lists one record per CDR3 protein. The table shows 100,000 to 150,000 distinct CDR3 sequences, with 90% to 95% occurring only once. The chain uses TRBV6-1 and TRBJ2-1, with 8 bases fitting TRBD2. Sequenced sample: CD4+ T cells from PBMCs. The sequence derives from a human donor in good health. The DNA for the CDR3 is TGTGCCAGCAGTCCCCCGTGTGAGCGGGAGCTCGATGAGCAGTTCTTC. This encodes CASSPPCERELDEQFF.